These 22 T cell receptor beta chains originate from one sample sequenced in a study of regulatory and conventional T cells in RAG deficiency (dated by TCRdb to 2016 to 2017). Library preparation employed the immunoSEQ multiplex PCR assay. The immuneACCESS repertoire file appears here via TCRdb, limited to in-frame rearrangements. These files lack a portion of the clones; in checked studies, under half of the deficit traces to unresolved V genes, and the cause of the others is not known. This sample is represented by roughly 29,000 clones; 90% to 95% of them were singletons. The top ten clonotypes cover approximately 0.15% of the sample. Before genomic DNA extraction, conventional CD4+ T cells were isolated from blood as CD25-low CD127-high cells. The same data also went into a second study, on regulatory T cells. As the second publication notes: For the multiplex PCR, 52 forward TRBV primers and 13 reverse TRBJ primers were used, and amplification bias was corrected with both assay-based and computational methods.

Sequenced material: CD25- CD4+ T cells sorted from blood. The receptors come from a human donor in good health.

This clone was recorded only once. The DNA for the CDR3 is TGCGCCAGCAGCTCGGGACAGAGAAACACCGGGGAGCTGTTTTTT. Amino acid sequence: CASSSGQRNTGELFF. V gene TRBV5-1 combines with J gene TRBJ2-2, with 7 bases lining up with TRBD1. Germline V gene lookup returns CDR1 SGHRS and CDR2 YFSETQ. The CDR3 is 15 amino acids. After removal of 3 bases from V and 2 bases from J, the junction contained 4 bases not matched to a gene.

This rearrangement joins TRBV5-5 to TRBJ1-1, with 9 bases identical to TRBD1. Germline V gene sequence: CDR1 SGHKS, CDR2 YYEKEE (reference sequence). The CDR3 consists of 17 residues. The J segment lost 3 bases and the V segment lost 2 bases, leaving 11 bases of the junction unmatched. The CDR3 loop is CASSFRTGGALDTEAFF. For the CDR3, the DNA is TGTGCCAGCAGCTTCCGAACAGGGGGCGCACTGGACACTGAAGCTTTCTTT.

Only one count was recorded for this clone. The CDR3 region is CASGSWQGYNTGELFF. CDR3 nucleotide sequence: TGTGCTAGTGGTTCGTGGCAGGGATACAACACCGGGGAGCTGTTTTTT. The chain employs TRBV12-5 and TRBJ2-2; D perhaps matches TRBD1 (5 bases). The CDR3 loop spans 16 amino acids. Germline loops: CDR1 LGHNT, CDR2 FRNRAP. V gave up 4 bases and J gave up 2 bases, with 14 bases separating them. Looking up the rest from reference TRBV12-5 and TRBJ2-2 gives the full variable domain: DARVTQTPRHKVTEMGQEVTMRCQPILGHNTVFWYRQTMMQGLELLAYFRNRAPLDDSGMPKDRFSAEMPDATLATLKIQPSEPRDSAVYFCASGSWQGYNTGELFFGEGSRLTVL.

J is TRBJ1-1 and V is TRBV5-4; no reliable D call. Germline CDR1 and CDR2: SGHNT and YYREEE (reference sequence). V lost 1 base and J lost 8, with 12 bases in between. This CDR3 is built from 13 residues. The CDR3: CASSLSSQAEAFF. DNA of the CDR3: TGTGCCAGCAGCTTGTCGTCCCAGGCCGAAGCTTTCTTT.

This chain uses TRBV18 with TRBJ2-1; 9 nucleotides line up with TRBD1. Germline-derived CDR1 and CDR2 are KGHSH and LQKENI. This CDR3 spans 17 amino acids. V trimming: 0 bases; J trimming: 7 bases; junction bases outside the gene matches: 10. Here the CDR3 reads CASSPPPGQGKMNEQFF. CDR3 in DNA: TGTGCCAGCTCACCACCTCCGGGACAGGGAAAGATGAATGAGCAGTTCTTC.

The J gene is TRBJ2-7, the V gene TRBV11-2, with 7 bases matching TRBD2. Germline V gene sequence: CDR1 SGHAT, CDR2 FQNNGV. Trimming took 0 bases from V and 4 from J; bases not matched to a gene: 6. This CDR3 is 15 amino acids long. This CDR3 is CASSLDFRGGYEQYF. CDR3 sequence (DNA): TGTGCCAGCAGCTTAGATTTCCGGGGAGGGTACGAGCAGTACTTC.

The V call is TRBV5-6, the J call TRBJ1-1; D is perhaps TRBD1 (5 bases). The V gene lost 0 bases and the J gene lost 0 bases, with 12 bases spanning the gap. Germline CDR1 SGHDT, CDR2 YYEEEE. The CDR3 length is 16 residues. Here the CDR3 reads CASSLVGQGLNTEAFF. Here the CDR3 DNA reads TGTGCCAGCAGCTTGGTGGGCCAGGGTTTGAACACTGAAGCTTTCTTT.

The CDR3 DNA sequence: TGTGCCAGCAGCCGTGGGGTAGCGGGGCCCTACGAGCAGTACTTC. Translating it yields CASSRGVAGPYEQYF. This sequence joins TRBV9 and TRBJ2-7; the match to TRBD2 covers 8 bases. Germline assignment: CDR1 SGDLS and CDR2 YYNGEE. This CDR3 is built from 15 residues. The ends lost 4 bases at V and 2 bases at J; junction bases unmatched: 8. The complete variable domain, with remaining parts taken from reference TRBV9 and TRBJ2-7, reads DSGVTQTPKHLITATGQRVTLRCSPRSGDLSVYWYQQSLDQGLQFLIQYYNGEERAKGNILERFSAQQFPDLHSELNLSSLELGDSALYFCASSRGVAGPYEQYFGPGTRLTVT.

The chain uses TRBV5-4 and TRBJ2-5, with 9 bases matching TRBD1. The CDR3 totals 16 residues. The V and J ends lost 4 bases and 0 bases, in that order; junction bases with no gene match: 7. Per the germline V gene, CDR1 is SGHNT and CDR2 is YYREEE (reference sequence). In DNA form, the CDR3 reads TGTGCCAGCAGCGTTAACAGGGGGCACTACCAAGAGACCCAGTACTTC. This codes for CASSVNRGHYQETQYF. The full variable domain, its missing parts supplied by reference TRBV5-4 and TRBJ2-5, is ETGVTQSPTHLIKTRGQQVTLRCSSQSGHNTVSWYQQALGQGPQFIFQYYREEENGRGNFPPRFSGLQFPNYSSELNVNALELDDSALYLCASSVNRGHYQETQYFGPGTRLLVL.

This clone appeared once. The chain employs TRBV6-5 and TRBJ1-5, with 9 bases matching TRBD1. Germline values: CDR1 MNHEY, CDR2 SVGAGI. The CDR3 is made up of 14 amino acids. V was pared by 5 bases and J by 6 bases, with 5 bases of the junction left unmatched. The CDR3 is CASSTDRGRQPQHF. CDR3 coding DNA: TGTGCCAGCAGTACGGACAGGGGTCGTCAGCCCCAGCATTTT.

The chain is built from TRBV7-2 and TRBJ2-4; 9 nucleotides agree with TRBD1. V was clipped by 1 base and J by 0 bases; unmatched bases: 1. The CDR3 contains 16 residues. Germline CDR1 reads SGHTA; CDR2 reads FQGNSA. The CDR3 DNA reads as TGTGCCAGCAGCTTAGACAGGGGGCTAGCCAAAAACATTCAGTACTTC. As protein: CASSLDRGLAKNIQYF.

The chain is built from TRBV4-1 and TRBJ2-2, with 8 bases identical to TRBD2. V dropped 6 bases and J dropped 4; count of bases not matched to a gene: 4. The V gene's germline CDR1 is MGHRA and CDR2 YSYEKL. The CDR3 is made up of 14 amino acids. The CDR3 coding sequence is TGCGCCAGCAGGGCGGGGGGTACCACCGGGGAGCTGTTTTTT. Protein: CASRAGGTTGELFF.

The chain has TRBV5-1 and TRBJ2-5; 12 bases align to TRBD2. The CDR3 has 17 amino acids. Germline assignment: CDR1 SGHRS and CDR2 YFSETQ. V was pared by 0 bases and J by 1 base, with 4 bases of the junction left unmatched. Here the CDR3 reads CASSLVLAGGSQETQYF. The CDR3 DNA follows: TGCGCCAGCAGCTTGGTACTAGCGGGGGGCAGCCAAGAGACCCAGTACTTC.

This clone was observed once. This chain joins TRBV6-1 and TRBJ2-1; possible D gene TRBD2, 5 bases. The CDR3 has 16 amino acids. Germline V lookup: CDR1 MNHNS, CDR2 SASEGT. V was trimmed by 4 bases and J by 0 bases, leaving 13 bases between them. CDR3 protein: CASSGTRASSYNEQFF. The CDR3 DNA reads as TGTGCCAGCAGTGGAACTAGGGCTAGCTCCTACAATGAGCAGTTCTTC.

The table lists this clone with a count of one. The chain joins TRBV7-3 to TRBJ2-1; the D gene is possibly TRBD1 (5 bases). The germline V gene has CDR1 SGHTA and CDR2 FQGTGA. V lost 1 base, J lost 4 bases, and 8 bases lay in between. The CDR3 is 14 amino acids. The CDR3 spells CASSLRGRYNEQFF. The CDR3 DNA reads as TGTGCCAGCAGCTTAAGGGGCAGGTACAATGAGCAGTTCTTC.

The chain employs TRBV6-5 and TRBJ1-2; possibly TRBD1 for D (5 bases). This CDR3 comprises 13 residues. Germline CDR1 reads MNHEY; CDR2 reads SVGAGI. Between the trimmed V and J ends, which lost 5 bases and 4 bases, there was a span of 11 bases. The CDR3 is CASSEEGSYGYTF. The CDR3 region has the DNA TGTGCCAGCAGTGAGGAGGGGAGCTATGGCTACACCTTC.

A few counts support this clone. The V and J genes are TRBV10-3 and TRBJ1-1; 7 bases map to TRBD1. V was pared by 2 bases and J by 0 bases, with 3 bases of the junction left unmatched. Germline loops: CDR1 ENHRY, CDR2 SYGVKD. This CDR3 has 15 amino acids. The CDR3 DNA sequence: TGTGCCATCAGTGAGGCACAGGGGATGAACACTGAAGCTTTCTTT. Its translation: CAISEAQGMNTEAFF.

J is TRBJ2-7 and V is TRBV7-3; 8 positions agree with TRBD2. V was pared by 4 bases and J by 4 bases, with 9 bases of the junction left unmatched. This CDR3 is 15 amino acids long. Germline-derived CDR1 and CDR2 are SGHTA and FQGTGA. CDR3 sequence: CASSSASGGGYEQYF. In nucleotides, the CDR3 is TGTGCCAGCAGCTCCGCCAGCGGGGGTGGATACGAGCAGTACTTC. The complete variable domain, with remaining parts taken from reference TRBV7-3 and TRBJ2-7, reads GAGVSQTPSNKVTEKGKYVELRCDPISGHTALYWYRQSLGQGPEFLIYFQGTGAADDSGLPNDRFFAVRPEGSVSTLKIQRTERGDSAVYLCASSSASGGGYEQYFGPGTRLTVT.

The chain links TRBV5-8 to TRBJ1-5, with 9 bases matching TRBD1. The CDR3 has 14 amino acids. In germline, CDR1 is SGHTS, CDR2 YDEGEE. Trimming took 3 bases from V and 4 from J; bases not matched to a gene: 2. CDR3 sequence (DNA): TGTGCCAGCAGCTGGGGACAGGGAAATCAGCCCCAGCATTTT. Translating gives CASSWGQGNQPQHF.

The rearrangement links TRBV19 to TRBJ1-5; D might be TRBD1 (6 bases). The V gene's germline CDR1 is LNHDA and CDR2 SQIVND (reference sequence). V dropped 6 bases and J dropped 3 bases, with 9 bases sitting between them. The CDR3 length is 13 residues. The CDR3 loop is CASSDRFNQPQHF. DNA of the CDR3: TGTGCCAGTAGCGACAGGTTCAATCAGCCCCAGCATTTT.

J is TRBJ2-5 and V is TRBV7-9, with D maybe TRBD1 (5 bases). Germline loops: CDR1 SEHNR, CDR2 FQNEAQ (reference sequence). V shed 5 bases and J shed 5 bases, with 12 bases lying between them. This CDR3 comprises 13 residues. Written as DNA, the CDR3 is TGTGCCAGCAGCCCCGGTCGACAGGAGACCCAGTACTTC. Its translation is CASSPGRQETQYF.

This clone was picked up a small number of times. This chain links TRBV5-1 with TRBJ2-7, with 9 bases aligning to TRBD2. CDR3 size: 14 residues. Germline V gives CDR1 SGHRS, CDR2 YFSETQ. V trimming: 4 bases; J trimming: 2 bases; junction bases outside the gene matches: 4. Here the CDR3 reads CASSGGGAAYEQYF. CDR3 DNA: TGCGCCAGCAGCGGCGGGGGGGCGGCCTACGAGCAGTACTTC.